This T cell receptor beta chain was profiled in a study of blood T cell repertoires in COVID-19. About the study: The samples span acute and convalescent COVID-19 from the United States, Italy and Spain.

Deletions cut 1 base from V and 2 bases from J, with 9 bases between. Germline V gene data show CDR1 as MGHRA and CDR2 as YSYEKL. This CDR3 has 14 residues. Per the authors' pipeline: The authors estimated nucleated cell counts from reference gene primer amplification. Profiled with immunoSEQ multiplex PCR; TCRdb holds only in-frame clones, not every one. V and J calls and clone size are those listed in that table; D and trimming were worked out from the DNA. The sample yields roughly 260,000 clones, approximately 87% seen once. The J gene is TRBJ2-7, the V gene TRBV4-1; D perhaps matches TRBD2 (5 bases). The sample consisted of peripheral blood. The receptor was isolated from a woman aged 50 to 60 with acute or convalescent COVID-19. The CDR3 DNA is TGCGCCAGCAGCCAAGGGAATAGCGCCTACGAGCAGTACTTC. It yields the protein CASSQGNSAYEQYF.